The 8 T cell receptor beta chains below all came from one sample that was sequenced in a study of T cell clusters in autoimmune cytopenias (dated by TCRdb to about 2019). For each sample, TRB amplification used about 250 ng of peripheral blood genomic DNA, equal to some 38,000 genome equivalents. Sequencing took place on an Illumina MiSeq. TRB rearrangements were amplified by multiplex PCR following a touch-down protocol, with the TRB-A and TRB-B primer pools mixed in one tube. Reads reprocessed by TCRdb are summarized as one entry per CDR3 protein sequence, and DNA is absent. The sample table gives about 8,400 distinct CDR3 sequences. The top ten clones comprise roughly 20% of the sample. The sequencing input was peripheral blood. Source of these receptors: a human donor with an autoimmune cytopenia or autoimmune hepatitis (not recorded which).

The gene calls are TRBV11-1 and TRBJ2-3. Germline V gene lookup returns CDR1 SGHAT and CDR2 FQDESV (reference sequence). This CDR3 contains 15 residues. CDR3: CASSPQPLSTDTQYF.

CDR3 sequence reads: CSGDTGTGLVYEQYF. The chain employs TRBV20-1 and TRBJ2-7; TCRdb's D call of TRBD1 is untestable without DNA. Germline CDR1 DFQATT, CDR2 SNEGSKA (reference sequence). The CDR3 spans 15 residues.

This sequence joins TRBV5-1 and TRBJ1-1. Germline V lookup: CDR1 SGHRS, CDR2 YFSETQ. This CDR3 is built from 15 residues. CDR3 in amino acids: CASSLVTDLRTEAFF.

The chain combines TRBV7-9 with TRBJ2-7; the TRBD1 assignment by TCRdb is unverifiable without DNA. The CDR3 is 16 amino acids. Looked up from germline, CDR1 is SEHNR and CDR2 is FQNEAQ (reference sequence). The CDR3 sequence: CASSVGTYYISYEQYF.

The gene calls are TRBV6-8 and TRBJ2-5; no DNA is available, so the TRBD1 call from TCRdb remains unchecked. Germline loops: CDR1 MNHGY, CDR2 SAAAGT. The CDR3 spans 15 residues. This CDR3 reads CAGSDPRGPQETQYF.

This clonotype registers medium-sized by frequency. This chain connects TRBV7-9 to TRBJ1-1; without DNA, the TCRdb call of TRBD1 cannot be checked. This CDR3 has 14 amino acids. Looked up from germline, CDR1 is SEHNR and CDR2 is FQNEAQ (reference sequence). The chain's CDR3 is CASSLGQGDTEAFF.

This chain joins TRBV6-5 and TRBJ1-3; TCRdb returns TRBD1, unconfirmable since there is no DNA. This CDR3 has 17 amino acids. Germline V CDR1 and CDR2: MNHEY, SVGAGI. CDR3 region: CASSRLLGTSSGKTIYF.

This chain links TRBV11-2 with TRBJ2-5; TCRdb picks TRBD2, but there is no DNA to check that call. This CDR3 region has 18 residues. CDR1 and CDR2 (germline): SGHAT, FQNNGV. The CDR3 loop is CASSLGSLAGLVQETQYF.